The 30 T cell receptor beta chains below were found in one sample sequenced in a study of blood T cell repertoires in COVID-19. The data were produced by immunoSEQ multiplex PCR, yet TCRdb's version contains in-frame clones alone and is incomplete. This table has 83,000 or so clones, approximately 77% appearing once. Sequencing used peripheral blood. These receptors were obtained from a woman aged 80 or over with acute or convalescent COVID-19.

The chain combines TRBV4-2 with TRBJ1-1, with 8 bases aligning to TRBD1. With 4 bases clipped from V and 6 bases from J, the junction kept 16 bases outside the gene matches. This CDR3 is built from 17 residues. Germline V CDR1 and CDR2: LGHNA, YNFKEQ. CDR3: CASSPGDRTGKGAEAFF. The CDR3 DNA is TGTGCCAGCAGCCCTGGGGATCGGACAGGGAAAGGGGCTGAAGCTTTCTTT.

In this sample, this clone turned up once. V gene TRBV5-1 combines with J gene TRBJ1-1; 8 bases are shared with TRBD1. The CDR3 spans 16 residues. Germline loops: CDR1 SGHRS, CDR2 YFSETQ. The trim removed 2 bases at V and 1 base at J, leaving 7 bases unmatched. As DNA, the CDR3 is TGCGCCAGCAGCTTACAGCCGGACAGGGCGAACACTGAAGCTTTCTTT. The encoded protein is CASSLQPDRANTEAFF.

V is TRBV30 and J is TRBJ2-1; 7 nucleotides line up with TRBD2. CDR1 is GTSNPN, CDR2 SVGIG, per germline (reference sequence). This CDR3 contains 14 residues. The junction had 9 bases not matched to a gene; V was cut back by 0 bases and J by 10 bases. The CDR3 nucleotides read TGTGCCTGGAGTGTATGGGGCGGGAGTCGGGAGCAGTTCTTC. Translation gives CAWSVWGGSREQFF.

This chain uses TRBV19 with TRBJ2-3; D uncertain. The CDR3 is 13 amino acids. Looked up from germline, CDR1 is LNHDA and CDR2 is SQIVND (reference sequence). Deletions cut 3 bases from V and 5 bases from J, with 9 bases between. CDR3 sequence: CASSILPLDTQYF. CDR3 nucleotides: TGTGCCAGTAGTATCCTTCCCTTAGATACGCAGTATTTT.

This rearrangement joins TRBV7-2 to TRBJ2-7; the D is unclear. In germline, CDR1 is SGHTA, CDR2 FQGNSA. The V and J ends lost 5 bases and 3 bases respectively, with 11 bases between them. CDR3 length: 13 residues. In DNA form, the CDR3 reads TGTGCCAGCAGCCCCAATTACTTCTACGAGCAGTACTTC. It encodes CASSPNYFYEQYF.

The chain links TRBV19 to TRBJ1-4, with 9 positions matching TRBD1. V was pared by 6 bases and J by 6 bases, with 5 bases of the junction left unmatched. CDR3 size: 14 residues. From germline, CDR1 is LNHDA and CDR2 SQIVND (reference sequence). CDR3 nucleotide sequence: TGTGCCAGTAGCGGGACAGGGTTGTATGAAAAACTGTTTTTT. Translating it yields CASSGTGLYEKLFF.

The V and J genes are TRBV4-2 and TRBJ2-3; tentatively, D is TRBD1 (5 bases). This CDR3 contains 14 residues. Trimming removed 1 base from V and 7 bases from J, with 12 bases in between. The germline gives CDR1 LGHNA, CDR2 YNFKEQ. CDR3 DNA sequence: TGTGCCAGCAGCCAAGCTAGGGGTGGATATACGCAGTATTTT. Protein sequence: CASSQARGGYTQYF.

This chain links TRBV19 with TRBJ2-1; D call uncertain. The CDR3 extends over 16 amino acids. Germline V gene lookup returns CDR1 LNHDA and CDR2 SQIVND (reference sequence). With 4 bases removed from V and 0 bases from J, the gap between germline ends came to 13 bases. This CDR3 is CASSTQLSSSYNEQFF. In DNA, the CDR3 is TGTGCCAGTAGTACCCAATTGAGTAGCTCCTACAATGAGCAGTTCTTC. The full variable domain, rest sourced from reference TRBV19 and TRBJ2-1, is DGGITQSPKYLFRKEGQNVTLSCEQNLNHDAMYWYRQDPGQGLRLIYYSQIVNDFQKGDIAEGYSVSREKKESFPLTVTSAQKNPTAFYLCASSTQLSSSYNEQFFGPGTRLTVL.

The rearrangement joins TRBV18 to TRBJ2-7, with 8 positions matching TRBD2. Germline V CDR1 and CDR2: KGHSH, LQKENI. This CDR3 is built from 14 residues. V lost 3 bases, J lost 5 bases, and 6 bases stayed unmatched. CDR3 sequence (DNA): TGTGCCAGCTCACCCGTGACTAGCGCGGACGAGCAGTACTTC. Translating gives CASSPVTSADEQYF.

V gene TRBV9 combines with J gene TRBJ1-1, with 9 nucleotides matching TRBD1. The CDR3 is made up of 16 amino acids. Germline V lookup: CDR1 SGDLS, CDR2 YYNGEE. V gave up 4 bases and J gave up 0 bases; unmatched junction bases: 7. CDR3 loop: CASSTGRDRVNTEAFF. The CDR3 nucleotides are TGTGCCAGCAGCACAGGCCGGGACAGGGTGAACACTGAAGCTTTCTTT.

This chain uses TRBV29-1 with TRBJ2-3, with a possible D match to TRBD1 (5 bases). CDR1 SQVTM and CDR2 ANQGSEA come from the germline V gene. The CDR3 consists of 15 residues. Between the trimmed V and J ends, which lost 2 bases and 4 bases, there was a span of 16 bases. CDR3 coding DNA: TGCAGCGTTGAACAGCTTGGTTTAGGGGCAGATACGCAGTATTTT. This codes for CSVEQLGLGADTQYF.

This clone was seen only a few times. The rearrangement joins TRBV5-4 to TRBJ2-7; no firm D call. Germline CDR1 and CDR2: SGHNT and YYREEE (reference sequence). The CDR3 is made up of 11 amino acids. V was trimmed by 4 bases and J by 2 bases, leaving 4 bases between them. The CDR3 DNA reads TGTGCCAGCAGCCTTCCCTACGAGCAGTACTTC. This gives the protein CASSLPYEQYF.

The J gene is TRBJ2-1, the V gene TRBV3-1 (or the pseudogene TRBV3-2), with 7 bases identical to TRBD2. The V segment lost 4 bases and the J segment 15 bases; nucleotides outside the gene matches: 21. Germline CDR1 reads LGHDT; CDR2 reads YNNKEL (reference sequence). The CDR3 is 16 amino acids. CDR3 in amino acids: CASSPGGADSGGPVFF. Here the CDR3 DNA reads TGTGCCAGCAGCCCCGGGGGTGCTGATTCGGGAGGACCTGTGTTCTTC.

The J gene is TRBJ2-1, the V gene TRBV11-3; tentatively, D is TRBD2 (6 bases). V was shortened by 5 bases and J by 10 bases, with 12 bases between the two germline ends. CDR1 is SGHNT, CDR2 YENEEA, per germline. This CDR3 region has 12 residues. Here the CDR3 reads CASSPRGAEQFF. For the CDR3, the DNA is TGTGCCAGCAGCCCACGCGGGGCAGAGCAGTTCTTC.

The genes are TRBV6-5 and TRBJ2-7, with 7 bases fitting TRBD2. The CDR3 is 14 amino acids. V lost 7 bases, J lost 3 bases, and 9 bases stayed unmatched. The germline CDR1 and CDR2 sequences are MNHEY and SVGAGI. CDR3 loop: CASIPSGTVYEQYF. In DNA, the CDR3 is TGTGCCAGCATCCCAAGCGGGACCGTCTACGAGCAGTACTTC.

The gene calls are TRBV2 and TRBJ2-5; perhaps TRBD1 as D (5 bases). Trimming pared 3 bases from V and 1 base from J, leaving 9 bases between. Germline V CDR1 and CDR2: SNHLY, FYNNEI. The CDR3 is 14 residues long. CDR3 sequence: CASSDKDTQETQYF. In DNA form, the CDR3 reads TGTGCCAGCAGTGATAAGGACACCCAAGAGACCCAGTACTTC.

This chain links TRBV27 with TRBJ1-5; TRBD1 might be the D (5 bases). The length of the CDR3 is 15 residues. Germline V CDR1 and CDR2: MNHEY, SMNVEV (reference sequence). The ends were cut back, 5 bases at V and 5 bases at J, with 16 bases in the middle. The CDR3 sequence is CASSPLDRMDQPQHF. CDR3 nucleotides: TGTGCCAGCAGTCCCTTAGACAGAATGGATCAGCCCCAGCATTTT.

This clone has just a few counts. This chain links TRBV28 with TRBJ1-6; D perhaps matches TRBD1 (5 bases). Germline values: CDR1 MDHEN, CDR2 SYDVKM. This CDR3 has 13 residues. V was clipped by 4 bases and J by 9 bases, with 10 bases between them. The CDR3 loop reads CASSWGSGSPLHF. CDR3 nucleotide sequence: TGTGCCAGCAGTTGGGGCTCGGGTTCACCCCTCCACTTT.

V gene TRBV7-8 combines with J gene TRBJ1-6; D is uncertain. There are 13 residues in the CDR3. V was cut by 1 base and J by 10 bases, with 8 bases left in between. Germline CDR1 SGHVS, CDR2 FQNEAQ. The CDR3 nucleotides read TGTGCCAGCAGCTTAGTTAATGGCTCACCCCTCCACTTT. As protein: CASSLVNGSPLHF.

The chain recombines TRBV19 with TRBJ2-3; 14 nucleotides agree with TRBD2. The CDR3 covers 14 residues. Germline V gene sequence: CDR1 LNHDA, CDR2 SQIVND (reference sequence). V dropped 10 bases and J dropped 1; count of bases not matched to a gene: 1. The CDR3 protein is CATGLAGGTDTQYF. The CDR3 bases are TGTGCCACGGGACTAGCGGGGGGCACAGATACGCAGTATTTT.

As DNA, the CDR3 is TGTGCCACCAGCAGAGATCGAGGAACAGGGAGTATAACTTTCTTT. This sequence encodes CATSRDRGTGSITFF. The genes are TRBV15 and TRBJ1-1, with D perhaps matching TRBD1 (6 bases). V lost 0 bases, J lost 12 bases, and 20 bases lay in between. CDR1 and CDR2 (germline): LNHNV, YYDKDF (reference sequence). There are 15 residues in the CDR3. The full variable domain, in which reference TRBV15 and TRBJ1-1 provide the parts outside the CDR3, is DAMVIQNPRYQVTQFGKPVTLSCSQTLNHNVMYWYQQKSSQAPKLLFHYYDKDFNNEADTPDNFQSRRPNTSFCFLDIRSPGLGDTAMYLCATSRDRGTGSITFFGQGTRLTVV.

J is TRBJ1-2 and V is TRBV6-5; TRBD1 agrees at 10 bases. The junction had 7 bases not matched to a gene; V was cut back by 4 bases and J by 5 bases. The V gene's germline CDR1 is MNHEY and CDR2 SVGAGI. This CDR3 contains 15 residues. The CDR3 is CASSFRDRGGYGYTF. CDR3 DNA sequence: TGTGCCAGCAGTTTCCGGGACAGGGGAGGGTATGGCTACACCTTC.

The genes are TRBV5-4 and TRBJ2-7; 8 bases fit TRBD1. Germline CDR1 and CDR2: SGHNT and YYREEE (reference sequence). After removal of 4 bases from V and 5 bases from J, the junction contained 5 bases not matched to a gene. This CDR3 spans 13 amino acids. CDR3 sequence: CASSADRDNEQYF. CDR3 DNA: TGTGCCAGCAGCGCGGACAGGGACAACGAGCAGTACTTC. Full variable domain (outside the CDR3, taken from reference TRBV5-4 and TRBJ2-7): ETGVTQSPTHLIKTRGQQVTLRCSSQSGHNTVSWYQQALGQGPQFIFQYYREEENGRGNFPPRFSGLQFPNYSSELNVNALELDDSALYLCASSADRDNEQYFGPGTRLTVT.

The V gene is TRBV7-2, the J gene TRBJ1-5, with 7 nucleotides matching TRBD1. The V gene end was trimmed by 6 bases and the J gene end by 10 bases; junction bases not matched to a gene: 9. Germline CDR1 and CDR2: SGHTA and FQGNSA. The CDR3 has 13 amino acids. The chain's CDR3 is CASSSADRSPQHF. CDR3 nucleotides: TGTGCCAGCAGTTCCGCGGACAGGAGCCCCCAGCATTTT.

The chain combines TRBV6-5 with TRBJ1-2; the match to TRBD1 covers 7 bases. The CDR3 covers 16 residues. Germline V gene sequence: CDR1 MNHEY, CDR2 SVGAGI. The trim removed 2 bases at V and 5 bases at J, leaving 11 bases unmatched. CDR3 sequence (DNA): TGTGCCAGCAGTTACCAAGACAGGGCACCCCCTTATGGCTACACCTTC. It codes for CASSYQDRAPPYGYTF.

The rearrangement joins TRBV7-2 to TRBJ1-3; 8 positions agree with TRBD1. The CDR3 runs 14 residues. Trimming at V came to 5 bases and at J to 5 bases, leaving 5 bases not matched to a gene. Per the germline V gene, CDR1 is SGHTA and CDR2 is FQGNSA. In DNA, the CDR3 is TGTGCCAGCAGCCAGGGACAGGACCGAAACACCATATATTTT. It translates to CASSQGQDRNTIYF.

This clone was detected once. This chain uses TRBV9 with TRBJ2-7; possible D gene TRBD1, 5 bases. Between the trimmed V and J ends, which lost 1 base and 2 bases, there was a span of 13 bases. The length of the CDR3 is 15 residues. Germline CDR1 is SGDLS and CDR2 is YYNGEE. The CDR3 bases are TGTGCCAGCAGCGTAACCCCAAGGGGCGCCTACGAGCAGTACTTC. It specifies CASSVTPRGAYEQYF. The entire variable domain, with the rest obtained from reference TRBV9 and TRBJ2-7, is as follows: DSGVTQTPKHLITATGQRVTLRCSPRSGDLSVYWYQQSLDQGLQFLIQYYNGEERAKGNILERFSAQQFPDLHSELNLSSLELGDSALYFCASSVTPRGAYEQYFGPGTRLTVT.

With regard to this clone: The same CDR3 can be traced to other DNA sequences in this sample. The chain couples TRBV29-1 to TRBJ2-7; perhaps TRBD1 as D (6 bases). The V end lost 1 base, the J end lost 4 bases, and 8 bases lay between the germline ends. CDR3 length: 12 amino acids. CDR1 is SQVTM and CDR2 is ANQGSEA in the germline V gene. The CDR3 protein is CSVEGTAYEQYF. In DNA, the CDR3 is TGCAGCGTTGAAGGGACAGCGTACGAGCAGTACTTC.

This clone is a singleton in its sample. V gene TRBV15 combines with J gene TRBJ2-7, with 8 bases matching TRBD1. Trimming at V came to 0 bases and at J to 0 bases, leaving 4 bases not matched to a gene. The CDR3 contains 16 residues. Looked up from germline, CDR1 is LNHNV and CDR2 is YYDKDF (reference sequence). CDR3 bases: TGTGCCACCAGCAGAGATGGGACAGGAAACTCCTACGAGCAGTACTTC. This encodes CATSRDGTGNSYEQYF.

This chain joins TRBV9 and TRBJ2-1; the D gene is possibly TRBD2 (6 bases). Germline V gene data show CDR1 as SGDLS and CDR2 as YYNGEE. This CDR3 region has 13 residues. V gave up 3 bases and J gave up 4 bases, with 8 bases separating them. As DNA, the CDR3 is TGTGCCAGCAGCGGGACTACTTACAATGAGCAGTTCTTC. This codes for CASSGTTYNEQFF.